This T cell receptor beta chain came from a study of beta chain features in type 1 diabetes (dated by TCRdb to the late 2010s). Broadly, across the study: Mean age, gender distribution, total cell number and subset yield were not different between patients and healthy donors. A total of just under 110,000,000 sorted cells were examined across all samples, and RNA yield correlated strongly with the number of cells per subset. The study compared TCRB repertoires of sorted circulating CD4+ T cell subsets between recently diagnosed type 1 diabetes patients and matched healthy donors. Naive and central memory subsets were obtained from all 30 or so donors, but regulatory and stem cell-like memory subsets were isolated from only 8 patients and 8 healthy donors. Study-wide findings and limitations: A moderate but significant shortening of TCRB CDR3 length was observed in type 1 diabetes patients in all four CD4+ subsets. Because the HLA sub-analyses included only small numbers of individuals, any influence of HLA type on TCRB rearrangement was left unresolved. Because cDNA rather than genomic DNA was sequenced, highly expressing activated cells could have been over-represented, although no difference in activation and CD3 levels was found between groups. Shorter templates might be favored by PCR, yet because patient and control samples were amplified and corrected together, any such skew would affect both groups equally. At VDJ recombination sites, type 1 diabetes patients had fewer insertions and more deleted nucleotides, which implies abnormalities in thymic rearrangement. Naive, central memory and regulatory TCRB repertoires appeared more similar among patients than among healthy donors.

Each donor gave one peripheral blood draw, averaging approximately 0.11 L, which was collected into heparinised tubes. A BD FACSAria II was used to sort naive, central memory, regulatory and stem cell-like memory CD4+ T cells with a panel that included CD45RO, CCR7, CD25, CD127, CD95 and CD27. All sorted populations exceeded 95% purity. PBMCs were isolated right away by Lymphoprep density gradient centrifugation and were stained directly, without culture. Samples were stained and sorted in pairs, with one healthy donor and one patient per experiment, so that batch effects were minimized. CDR1 GTSNPN and CDR2 SVGIG were looked up in the germline V gene (reference sequence). V is shortened by 1 base, J by 5 bases, and the region joining them spans 12 bases. The CDR3 measures 13 amino acids from cysteine to phenylalanine. This entry keeps only the CDR3 DNA: 39 bases, framed from base 1. All of the isolated RNA was reverse transcribed with the High Capacity cDNA Reverse Transcription Kit, so expressed TCRB transcripts were sequenced. Deep immunoSEQ sequencing was performed on naive, central memory and regulatory T cell samples, with an average of approximately 3.9 million total reads per sample. Sorted cells were lysed in RLT buffer, and RNA was extracted using DNase-treated RNeasy Micro or Mini kits according to cell number. To prevent cross-contamination, each cell subset was processed individually, whereas patient and healthy donor samples were processed jointly. The immunoSEQ multiplex PCR was used to amplify TCRB sequences from cDNA, generating 87-bp fragments that spanned the CDR3 region. The amplicons were sequenced using the Illumina HiSeq platform. The paper's data handling went like this. Synthetic template baselines were used to correct PCR bias computationally, reads within Hamming distance 2 were collapsed, and singletons that could not be merged were discarded. Reads were aligned against IMGT so that V, D and J genes, CDR3 length and insertions or deletions at six rearrangement sites could be assigned. Within each subset, clonotype counts were normalized to the number of sorted cells before true diversity and Gini coefficients were calculated with the tcR R package. The overlap coefficient, calculated on TCRB nucleotide sequences, was used to quantify repertoire sharing. Out-of-frame TCRB sequences from naive cells were analyzed to stand in for the pre-selection repertoire. The immuneACCESS repertoire file appears here via TCRdb, limited to in-frame rearrangements. These files lack a portion of the clones; in checked studies, under half of the deficit traces to unresolved V genes, and the cause of the others is not known. The V and J calls and clone size come from that table; D and trimming were worked out from the DNA. This sample holds around 430,000 clones; around 28% were observed only once. Of the sample, about 0.065% is held by the ten largest clones.

This clone was observed a few times. Its antigen remains undetermined. No much larger clone exists at a distance of one base, and base qualities are not known. The chain couples TRBV30 to TRBJ2-7, with TRBD1 tentatively as D gene (6 bases match). What was sequenced was naive CD4+ T cells from blood. The sample's cell subset or site label, in plain terms: true naive CD4+ T cells. This clonotype originated in a man aged 18 to 29 in good health. The CDR3 has the sequence CAWSAGVMDEQYF. The sequence in DNA is TGTGCCTGGAGTGCAGGGGTTATGGACGAGCAGTACTTC.